A single sample is the source of the 14 T cell receptor beta chains below, sequenced in a study of blood T cell repertoires in COVID-19. Libraries were prepared by immunoSEQ multiplex PCR; TCRdb keeps only in-frame clonotypes and omits some of them. The table includes 300,000 to 450,000 clones, approximately 90% detected once. Sequencing was performed on PBMCs or T cells enriched from blood (not recorded which). Receptor source: a woman younger than 35 who had recovered from COVID-19.

The CDR3 spells CSYKFSGGTSYNEQFF. For the CDR3, the DNA is TGCAGCTATAAATTTAGCGGGGGTACCTCCTACAATGAGCAGTTCTTC. The chain couples TRBV29-1 to TRBJ2-1; TRBD2 aligns across 9 bases. This CDR3 is built from 16 residues. Germline V gene data show CDR1 as SQVTM and CDR2 as ANQGSEA. The trim removed 8 bases at V and 0 bases at J, leaving 11 bases unmatched.

V is TRBV4-2 and J is TRBJ2-1, with 8 bases that match TRBD2. From germline, CDR1 is LGHNA and CDR2 YNFKEQ. V lost 3 bases, J lost 0 bases, and 4 bases stayed unmatched. CDR3 size: 16 residues. The CDR3 DNA is TGTGCCAGCAGCCACCCCAGCGGGGGCTCCTACAATGAGCAGTTCTTC. Translating gives CASSHPSGGSYNEQFF.

The chain joins TRBV5-1 to TRBJ2-7, with TRBD2 matching 8 bases. CDR1 and CDR2 from the germline V gene are SGHRS and YFSETQ. The length of the CDR3 is 15 residues. After removal of 0 bases from V and 6 bases from J, the junction contained 8 bases not matched to a gene. The CDR3 bases are TGCGCCAGCAGCTTGGGGGGACTAGGCTGGACCGAGCAGTACTTC. Translation gives CASSLGGLGWTEQYF.

J is TRBJ1-5 and V is TRBV2; D gene ambiguous. This CDR3 has 14 amino acids. Trimming took 4 bases from V and 5 from J, leaving 12 bases between them. Germline V gene sequence: CDR1 SNHLY, CDR2 FYNNEI. The CDR3 sequence: CASSGGSAHQPQHF. In nucleotides, the CDR3 is TGTGCCAGCAGTGGAGGGTCTGCGCATCAGCCCCAGCATTTT. The entire variable domain, with the rest obtained from reference TRBV2 and TRBJ1-5, is as follows: EPEVTQTPSHQVTQMGQEVILRCVPISNHLYFYWYRQILGQKVEFLVSFYNNEISEKSEIFDDQFSVERPDGSNFTLKIRSTKLEDSAMYFCASSGGSAHQPQHFGDGTRLSIL.

This chain uses TRBV5-1 with TRBJ2-1; 9 positions match TRBD2. The germline V gene has CDR1 SGHRS and CDR2 YFSETQ. This CDR3 comprises 17 residues. Unmatched junction bases numbered 9, after V lost 1 base and J lost 4 bases. The CDR3 spells CASSLIRLAGIYNEQFF. The CDR3 nucleotides read TGCGCCAGCAGCTTGATCCGCCTAGCGGGAATATACAATGAGCAGTTCTTC.

The rearrangement joins TRBV4-2 to TRBJ1-5; D might be TRBD1 (6 bases). Trimming cost V 4 bases and J 3 bases, with 13 bases left between them. The CDR3 contains 15 residues. Germline loops: CDR1 LGHNA, CDR2 YNFKEQ. The CDR3 loop is CASSPGGFPNQPQHF. The CDR3 bases are TGTGCCAGCAGCCCTGGGGGCTTTCCCAATCAGCCCCAGCATTTT.

The CDR3 here is CASSGGSAYNEQFF. The CDR3 DNA reads as TGTGCCAGCAGCGGGGGCAGTGCCTACAATGAGCAGTTCTTC. The gene calls are TRBV9 and TRBJ2-1; D may be TRBD1 (5 bases). Germline CDR1 and CDR2: SGDLS and YYNGEE. V lost 3 bases and J 2 bases, leaving 9 bases between the germline ends. This CDR3 is 14 amino acids long.

Notes on this clone: Other nucleotide sequences from this sample produce the same CDR3. J is TRBJ2-1 and V is TRBV11-2; 7 bases match TRBD2. The CDR3 consists of 14 residues. Per germline, CDR1 SGHAT and CDR2 FQNNGV. Trimming at V came to 1 base and at J to 3 bases, leaving 0 bases not matched to a gene. The CDR3 DNA follows: TGTGCCAGCAGCTTAGCGGGGGGCTACAATGAGCAGTTCTTC. Translation gives CASSLAGGYNEQFF.

The chain employs TRBV2 and TRBJ1-6; TRBD1 might be the D (5 bases). Germline V gives CDR1 SNHLY, CDR2 FYNNEI. V was pared by 6 bases and J by 7 bases, with 16 bases between. The CDR3 is 15 residues long. The CDR3 sequence is CASRPRQYGNSPLHF. CDR3 coding DNA: TGTGCCAGCAGGCCCCGACAGTATGGCAATTCACCCCTCCACTTT.

The J gene is TRBJ2-1, the V gene TRBV7-9; D ambiguous. The germline gives CDR1 SEHNR, CDR2 FQNEAQ (reference sequence). CDR3 length: 12 residues. Between the trimmed V and J ends, which lost 2 bases and 9 bases, there was a span of 8 bases. The CDR3 loop reads CASSLQLAEQFF. The CDR3 bases are TGTGCCAGCAGCTTACAGTTGGCTGAGCAGTTCTTC.

J is TRBJ2-2 and V is TRBV6-4, with D unresolved. Trimming took off 6 bases at V and 2 bases at J, with 7 bases between the two ends. The CDR3 sequence is 13 residues long. Germline V gene data show CDR1 as MRHNA and CDR2 as SNTAGT. The DNA of the CDR3 is TGTGCCAGCAGCACAGACAACACCGGGGAGCTGTTTTTT. Its protein product is CASSTDNTGELFF.

The chain carries TRBV4-1 and TRBJ1-3; D call uncertain. The V end lost 5 bases, the J end lost 8 bases, and 28 bases lay between the germline ends. CDR3 length: 18 amino acids. Germline loops: CDR1 MGHRA, CDR2 YSYEKL. CDR3 in amino acids: CASSDRHLTKRKEDTIYF. For the CDR3, the DNA is TGCGCCAGCAGCGATCGACACCTAACTAAGAGGAAGGAGGACACCATATATTTT.

The genes are TRBV29-1 and TRBJ1-1; 7 nucleotides agree with TRBD1. Per germline, CDR1 SQVTM and CDR2 ANQGSEA. V lost 6 bases, J lost 3 bases, and 1 base stayed unmatched. The CDR3 consists of 11 residues. CDR3: CSVRGDTEAFF. For the CDR3, the DNA is TGCAGCGTCAGGGGGGACACTGAAGCTTTCTTT.

The chain has TRBV10-3 and TRBJ1-5, with TRBD1 identical over 9 bases. This CDR3 is 15 amino acids long. V lost 7 bases and J lost 5; bases outside the gene matches: 9. From germline, CDR1 is ENHRY and CDR2 SYGVKD. The CDR3 DNA reads TGTGCCATCATCATGACAGGGGGGGATGATCAGCCCCAGCATTTT. It codes for CAIIMTGGDDQPQHF.